The rows below give T cell receptor beta chains drawn from one sample of a study of lymphopenia after photon versus proton radiotherapy. Using immunoSEQ multiplex PCR, the repertoire was profiled, and TCRdb retains in-frame clones only, with some absent. The repertoire holds 20,000 to 25,000 clones, with 85% as singletons. The sample consisted of peripheral blood, taken from a patient treated with photon-based radiotherapy. The receptor source for this set is a man aged 55 to 69 with pancreatic cancer. CDR3s include the opening cysteine and the closing phenylalanine or tryptophan. D genes are given only for firm matches. Clone size, where shown, is once, few, many, or a class for clones that have expanded.

cdr3_length clone_size d_call j_call v_call cdr3_nt cdr3_aa
15 - - TRBJ2-1 TRBV6-5 TGTGCCAGCAGTTACTCTGCTAGCGACTACAATGAGCAGTTCTTC CASSYSASDYNEQFF
15 - TRBD2 TRBJ2-1 TRBV7-7 TGTGCCAGCAGCCCCGGGACTAGCCGGATCGATGAGCAGTTCTTC CASSPGTSRIDEQFF
16 - TRBD2 TRBJ2-7 TRBV4-2 TGTGCCAGCAGCCAAGATACGGCTAGCGGGGCCTACGAGCAGTACTTC CASSQDTASGAYEQYF
16 once - TRBJ2-7 TRBV5-1 TGCGCCAGCAGCTCTTACCGTACCGACCGAAACTACGAGCAGTACTTC CASSSYRTDRNYEQYF
16 - - TRBJ1-3 TRBV5-1 TGCGCCAGCAGCTTGGTTGGACGTACCTCTGGAAACACCATATATTTT CASSLVGRTSGNTIYF
14 - TRBD1 TRBJ1-5 TRBV2 TGTGCCAGCACGGACAGGGGTGGCAATCAGCCCCAGCATTTT CASTDRGGNQPQHF
13 - - TRBJ2-7 TRBV27 TGTGCCAGCAGTTTAACACCGACCTACGAGCAGTACTTC CASSLTPTYEQYF
13 once - TRBJ1-2 TRBV6-6 TGTGCCAGCAGTAGATACGGGGACTATGGCTACACCTTC CASSRYGDYGYTF
18 - - TRBJ1-6 TRBV10-3 TGTGCCATCAGTGAGTCGGCGAGACAGTTCTTCTATAATTCACCCCTCCACTTT CAISESARQFFYNSPLHF
14 - - TRBJ1-1 TRBV18 TGTGCCAGCTCACCAGGAGGTGGGAACACTGAAGCTTTCTTT CASSPGGGNTEAFF
15 - - TRBJ2-7 TRBV10-3 TGTGCCAGCCGGAGTTGGGGGAACAGGAAGTACGAGCAGTACTTC CASRSWGNRKYEQYF
14 - - TRBJ2-5 TRBV7-2 TGTGCCAGCAGCTTACCGGGACAACAAGAGACCCAGTACTTC CASSLPGQQETQYF
15 - TRBD2 TRBJ2-3 TRBV4-2 TGTGCCAGCAGCCAGGCTAGCGGAGACACAGATACGCAGTATTTT CASSQASGDTDTQYF
12 few - TRBJ1-6 TRBV6-5 TGTGCCAGCAGTTTCCTTGGCACACCCCTCCACTTT CASSFLGTPLHF
15 - - TRBJ1-1 TRBV6-5 TGTGCCAGCAGTTACTCTGCGGGGCCGAACACTGAAGCTTTCTTT CASSYSAGPNTEAFF
14 once - TRBJ2-3 TRBV10-1 TGCGCCAGCAGTGTCCAGCGCGACACAGATACGCAGTATTTT CASSVQRDTDTQYF
15 - TRBD1 TRBJ1-5 TRBV7-8 TGTGCCAGCACGGGGACAGGGAGGGGCAATCAGCCCCAGCATTTT CASTGTGRGNQPQHF
16 - - TRBJ2-3 TRBV4-3 TGCGCCAGCAGCCACTACAGTCCGGGGCCCACAGATACGCAGTATTTT CASSHYSPGPTDTQYF
16 - TRBD1 TRBJ1-3 TRBV27 TGTGCCAGCAGTCTCACAGGGGCTTACTCTGGAAACACCATATATTTT CASSLTGAYSGNTIYF
15 - TRBD2 TRBJ2-2 TRBV5-1 TGCGCCAGCAGCTCCTCGGGGGGGCCAACCGGGGAGCTGTTTTTT CASSSSGGPTGELFF
13 few TRBD1 TRBJ2-1 TRBV29-1 TGCAGCGTTGGGCCGGGACAGGGAGATGAGCAGTTCTTC CSVGPGQGDEQFF
13 - - TRBJ1-6 TRBV5-1 TGCGCCAGCAGCGATAACAAGAATTCACCCCTCCACTTT CASSDNKNSPLHF
15 once TRBD1 TRBJ2-7 TRBV7-9 TGTGCCAGCAGCTTAGGCTGGGGACAGGGCGGCGAGCAGTACTTC CASSLGWGQGGEQYF
15 - - TRBJ2-2 TRBV15 TGTGCCACCAGCAGAGATGCAAAGAGCACCGGGGAGCTGTTTTTT CATSRDAKSTGELFF
14 once - TRBJ1-2 TRBV11-2 TGTGCCAGCAGCTTAGGTTCCCCAGGGACTGGCTACACCTTC CASSLGSPGTGYTF
15 - TRBD2 TRBJ2-3 TRBV18 TGTGCCAGCTCCCCTAGCGGGGGAAGCACAGATACGCAGTATTTT CASSPSGGSTDTQYF
16 - - TRBJ2-7 TRBV28 TGTGCCAGCAGTTTAAACGGGGGTAAGCAGTCCTACGAGCAGTACTTC CASSLNGGKQSYEQYF
14 - - TRBJ1-6 TRBV7-2 TGTGCCAGCAGGCGGGGGGGAGGTGGTTCACCCCTCCACTTT CASRRGGGGSPLHF
13 - - TRBJ2-7 TRBV4-3 TGCGCCAGCAGCCCATCAGACTTCCGCGAGCAGTACTTC CASSPSDFREQYF
15 - - TRBJ1-4 TRBV19 TGTGCCAGTAGTATGGAAGGCAGAGATAATGAAAAACTGTTTTTT CASSMEGRDNEKLFF
13 - TRBD1 TRBJ1-5 TRBV29-1 TGCAGCGTTTTACAGGGGGCCAATCAGCCCCAGCATTTT CSVLQGANQPQHF
15 few - TRBJ1-3 TRBV5-1 TGCGCCAGCAGCTTGGCCCCAGGGTCTGGAAACACCATATATTTT CASSLAPGSGNTIYF
15 - TRBD2 TRBJ2-7 TRBV5-1 TGCGCCAGCAGCCCGACTAGCGGGGCCTCCTACGAGCAGTACTTC CASSPTSGASYEQYF
15 - - TRBJ2-2 TRBV2 TGTGCCAGCAGTGAGTACCGGCCGAACACCGGGGAGCTGTTTTTT CASSEYRPNTGELFF
14 - - TRBJ2-5 TRBV21-1 TGTGCCAGCAGCAGGGGACAGGGTGGAGAGACCCAGTACTTC CASSRGQGGETQYF